The sequence of this T cell receptor (beta chain) was determined in a study of blood T cell repertoires in COVID-19. The germline CDR1 and CDR2 sequences are MGHRA and YSYEKL. The CDR3 has 12 amino acids. V was cut by 0 bases and J by 8 bases, with 7 bases left in between. Profiling relied on immunoSEQ multiplex PCR, and the TCRdb table lists in-frame clones only, not all of them. The table lists roughly 120,000 clones, roughly 87% of them singletons, with roughly 8.2% in the top ten. The chain links TRBV4-1 to TRBJ1-2; D is unclear. The receptor was isolated from a human donor in a cohort sampled during active COVID-19. The sample consisted of peripheral blood. The CDR3 DNA sequence: TGCGCCAGCAGCCAAGACGGCGGAGGCTACACCTTC. Translated, it gives CASSQDGGGYTF.